The clone carrying this TCR beta chain has ten or more counts. This CDR3 comprises 15 residues. Trimming removed 5 bases at V and 1 base at J, with 17 bases between. The V gene's germline CDR1 is DFQATT and CDR2 SNEGSKA (reference sequence). Noted time point: newly diagnosed GD, antithyroid drugs for less than 3 months. PBMC RNA was the source of the TCR library. Patients met American Thyroid Association criteria for Graves' disease. An endocrinology department in Xi'an, China, recruited the patients. The data derive from a study of regulatory T cells in long-lasting Graves disease. With iRepertoire HTBI primers and Arm-PCR of CDR3 regions, TCR beta libraries were built. TCRdb recomputed calls from the multiplex PCR reads with MiXCR, one row per CDR3 protein. The sample records under 400,000 distinct CDR3 sequences, 15% to 20% being singletons. The sample also formed part of further work on T cells in Graves' hyperthyroidism and ophthalmopathy.

V usage is TRBV20-1 and J usage is TRBJ2-5, with D possibly being TRBD1 or TRBD2 (6 bases each). The sequencing here drew on peripheral blood mononuclear cells (PBMCs), taken at new diagnosis, from a patient treated with antithyroid drugs. This sequence originates from a man aged 40-50 years with Graves disease. This CDR3 reads CSAVGGGDFQETQYF. The CDR3 DNA sequence: TGCAGTGCTGTCGGGGGCGGGGACTTCCAAGAGACCCAGTACTTC.